This T cell receptor (beta chain) was captured by sequencing in a study of blood T cell repertoires in COVID-19 (dated by TCRdb to between 2020 and 2021). Broadly, across the study: Samples covering the acute and convalescent phases of COVID-19 were provided by collaborators in the United States, Italy and Spain. The material from the prospective study consisted of cDNA or gDNA derived from T cells, B-cell-depleted T cells, or PBMCs. Subjects who had been exposed to COVID-19, were actively infected with it, or had recovered from it provided the deeply sampled blood TCRbeta repertoires that made up the dataset. The repertoires were released in a freely available public database intended as a resource for research on the immune response to SARS-CoV-2. Samples came from the ongoing ImmuneRACE study (first 160 participants) plus 1,254 subjects from 6 global collaborators. The sample metadata nearly always contained a de-identified subject ID, COVID-19 status, age in years and sex. HLA class I and class II types, where available, came from metadata supplied by the sample provider rather than from assay-based typing. What the research found in general, with its limitations: Clinical and demographic metadata were provided uncurated, with the amount varying by source and participant.

Notes on this clone: The antigen it recognizes is unknown. Base quality data are lacking; no much larger clone is found one base away.

Whole blood was collected in K2EDTA tubes by collaborating institutions according to the institutions' own protocols. For TCRbeta analysis, collaborator samples were shipped as frozen whole blood, as isolated PBMCs, or as DNA extracted from either sample type. TCRbeta CDR3 regions were amplified from genomic DNA by means of the immunoSEQ Assay, a bias-controlled multiplex PCR. Regarding the original processing steps: The number of nucleated cells in each sample was estimated from the amplification of reference gene primers within the assay. To quantify the absolute abundance of each unique TCRbeta CDR3 rearrangement, sequence reads were collapsed and filtered. For each sample, productive Simpson clonality was calculated as the square root of Simpson's diversity index across productive rearrangements. Here the immuneACCESS table is served through TCRdb, limited to in-frame sequences with V and J called. Missing clones are a known gap in these copies; in checked studies unresolved V genes cover under half, and the rest lacks a known reason. V and J calls and clone size come straight from that table; D and trimming were deduced from the DNA. The sample records tens of thousands of clones, roughly 85% of which are singletons. Of the sample, about 12% is held by the ten largest clones.

From the cysteine through the phenylalanine, the CDR3 covers 14 amino acids. Of the read, only the CDR3 DNA is kept; its 42 bases are in frame from base 1. V and J are trimmed by 6 bases and 7 bases, and the gene matches miss 8 bases of the junction. CDR1 and CDR2 are read off the germline V gene as MDHEN and SYDVKM. The source of this sequence is a human donor in a cohort sampled during active COVID-19. The sequencing sample was made of peripheral blood. The rearranged chain carries TRBV28 and TRBJ1-4, and 7 bases in between align with TRBD1. The CDR3 reads as follows: CASREGGGTEKLFF. The DNA is as follows: TGTGCCAGCAGGGAAGGAGGGGGCACTGAAAAACTGTTTTTT.